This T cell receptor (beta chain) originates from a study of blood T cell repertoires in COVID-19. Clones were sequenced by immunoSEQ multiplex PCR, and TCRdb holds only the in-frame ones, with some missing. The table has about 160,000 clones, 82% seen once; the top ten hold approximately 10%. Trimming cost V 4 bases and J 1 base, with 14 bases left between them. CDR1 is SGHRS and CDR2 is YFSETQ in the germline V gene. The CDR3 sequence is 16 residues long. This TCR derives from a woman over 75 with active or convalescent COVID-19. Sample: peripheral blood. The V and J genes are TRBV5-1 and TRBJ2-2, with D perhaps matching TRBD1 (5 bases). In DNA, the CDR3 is TGCGCCAGCAGCCCAGACAGCTCTGGGAACACCGGGGAGCTGTTTTTT. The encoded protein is CASSPDSSGNTGELFF.